The 22 T cell receptor beta chains listed next were all sequenced from one sample in a study of vaccination effects on CD4 cells after COVID-19. Their specific antigens are unknown. Assay used: immunoSEQ multiplex PCR; TCRdb lists only in-frame clones, some missing. The profile shows under 60,000 clones, roughly three quarters of them singletons. Antigen-specific CD4+ T cells were first expanded with viral peptide pools by the ViraFEST assay and only then sequenced. After more than 8 days in culture, the CD4+ T cells were isolated. Infection dated between March and December 2020, before the Alpha, Beta and Delta variants reached the United States. The sample in question was CD4+ T cells from PBMCs cultured with HIV peptides, obtained before COVID-19 vaccination. Stated subset: HIV-1 Nef peptide pool negative control/reference culture. These receptors came from a human donor who had a prior SARS-CoV-2 infection.

This clone has a handful of counts. The chain uses TRBV4-2 and TRBJ2-3; D might be TRBD1 or TRBD2, each matching 5 bases. This CDR3 region has 16 residues. V was pared by 1 base and J by 2 bases, with 13 bases between. Looked up from germline, CDR1 is LGHNA and CDR2 is YNFKEQ. CDR3 sequence (DNA): TGTGCCAGCAGCCAAGCGGGCCAGGGAGACACAGATACGCAGTATTTT. Protein: CASSQAGQGDTDTQYF.

The chain recombines TRBV10-2 with TRBJ2-5, with 10 bases that match TRBD2. There are 20 residues in the CDR3. Germline lookup yields CDR1 WSHSY and CDR2 SAAADI. V trimming: 8 bases; J trimming: 9 bases; junction bases outside the gene matches: 30. CDR3 loop: CASRFGIEASGSSLPTAQYF. In DNA, the CDR3 is TGCGCCAGCCGCTTCGGAATAGAGGCTAGCGGGAGTTCTCTCCCGACGGCCCAGTACTTC.

This clone was counted between two and nine times. The chain has TRBV4-1 and TRBJ1-3, with D unclear. The CDR3 is 16 residues long. Germline V gives CDR1 MGHRA, CDR2 YSYEKL. V lost 0 bases and J 0 bases, leaving 9 bases between the germline ends. DNA for the CDR3: TGCGCCAGCAGCCAAGAACGACGCGACTCTGGAAACACCATATATTTT. It specifies CASSQERRDSGNTIYF.

This clone was recorded a few times. The V and J genes are TRBV30 and TRBJ1-4; D gene uncertain. Germline V gene lookup returns CDR1 GTSNPN and CDR2 SVGIG (reference sequence). V was clipped by 0 bases and J by 0 bases, with 5 bases between them. The CDR3 has 14 residues. The CDR3 bases are TGTGCCTGGAGTGTAAAAGCAACTAATGAAAAACTGTTTTTT. It specifies CAWSVKATNEKLFF.

This chain links TRBV30 with TRBJ1-3; D unresolved. This CDR3 comprises 14 residues. The V end was cut by 2 bases, the J end by 0 bases, with 8 bases between. CDR1 and CDR2 from the germline V gene are GTSNPN and SVGIG (reference sequence). Written as DNA, the CDR3 is TGTGCCTGGAGTCTTGAGCGCTCTGGAAACACCATATATTTT. Protein sequence: CAWSLERSGNTIYF.

The chain uses TRBV5-1 and TRBJ1-1, with TRBD1 identical over 8 bases. The germline V gene has CDR1 SGHRS and CDR2 YFSETQ. V shed 0 bases, J shed 8 bases, and the junction held 0 bases outside the gene matches. CDR3 length: 12 residues. The CDR3 nucleotides read TGCGCCAGCAGCTTGGACAGGGGGGAAGCTTTCTTT. Translation gives CASSLDRGEAFF.

The CDR3 DNA follows: TGCGCCAGCAGCTTTTTGAGCGGTCAAGAGACCCAGTACTTC. This translates into CASSFLSGQETQYF. The chain joins TRBV5-1 to TRBJ2-5; tentative D call: TRBD2 (5 bases). CDR3 size: 14 residues. Germline CDR1 SGHRS, CDR2 YFSETQ. With 2 bases removed from V and 2 bases from J, the gap between germline ends came to 10 bases.

V and J are TRBV14 and TRBJ2-5; D perhaps matches TRBD1 (6 bases). The CDR3 loop spans 15 amino acids. Germline CDR1 and CDR2: SGHDN and FVKESK. V lost 0 bases to trimming and J lost 4 bases, with 12 bases between them. The CDR3 spells CASSQELGAGETQYF. CDR3 nucleotides: TGTGCCAGCAGCCAAGAATTGGGGGCGGGAGAGACCCAGTACTTC.

CDR3: CASSQEGRRGVGDTQYF. The CDR3 DNA sequence: TGTGCCAGCAGCCAAGAAGGGCGGCGGGGAGTAGGAGATACGCAGTATTTT. This chain joins TRBV4-2 and TRBJ2-3; tentatively, D is TRBD2 (6 bases). The V end was cut by 0 bases, the J end by 5 bases, with 18 bases between. Per germline, CDR1 LGHNA and CDR2 YNFKEQ. The length of the CDR3 is 17 residues.

The chain has TRBV23-1 and TRBJ2-3; the D gene is possibly TRBD2 (6 bases). TRBV23-1 is sorted into the ORF group, with uncertain function. The length of the CDR3 is 16 residues. The V end was cut by 0 bases, the J end by 0 bases, with 10 bases between. The CDR3 reads CASSQSGAGSTDTQYF. The CDR3 DNA reads TGCGCCAGCAGTCAATCCGGGGCGGGGAGCACAGATACGCAGTATTTT.

V gene TRBV13 combines with J gene TRBJ2-7, with D unresolved. Looked up from germline, CDR1 is PRHDT and CDR2 is FYEKMQ (reference sequence). With 0 bases removed from V and 8 bases from J, the gap between germline ends came to 8 bases. The CDR3 runs to 12 residues. The CDR3 here is CASSLGLEKQYF. The CDR3, as DNA: TGTGCCAGCAGCTTAGGCCTGGAAAAGCAGTACTTC.

This clone was seen a few times. The chain has TRBV5-1 and TRBJ2-1, with 10 bases that match TRBD2. The ends lost 3 bases at V and 8 bases at J; junction bases unmatched: 8. The CDR3 covers 15 residues. Per germline, CDR1 SGHRS and CDR2 YFSETQ. CDR3 amino acids: CASSSSSGGIHEQFF. CDR3 sequence (DNA): TGCGCCAGCAGCTCCTCTAGCGGGGGTATCCATGAGCAGTTCTTC.

CDR3 in amino acids: CASSPAVMNTEAFF. The CDR3 coding sequence is TGTGCCAGCTCACCGGCGGTGATGAACACTGAAGCTTTCTTT. The chain combines TRBV18 with TRBJ1-1; D ambiguous. This CDR3 is built from 14 residues. CDR1 and CDR2 from the germline V gene are KGHSH and LQKENI. V lost 3 bases to trimming and J lost 0 bases, with 8 bases between them.

The J gene is TRBJ1-1, the V gene TRBV28; no clear D. Germline values: CDR1 MDHEN, CDR2 SYDVKM. The CDR3 totals 12 residues. The V end was cut by 3 bases, the J end by 11 bases, with 13 bases between. CDR3 sequence: CASSLQPSSAFF. CDR3 sequence (DNA): TGTGCCAGCAGTTTGCAGCCGAGTAGTGCTTTCTTT. The variable domain in full, with the rest retrieved from reference TRBV28 and TRBJ1-1, is DVKVTQSSRYLVKRTGEKVFLECVQDMDHENMFWYRQDPGLGLRLIYFSYDVKMKEKGDIPEGYSVSREKKERFSLILESASTNQTSMYLCASSLQPSSAFFGQGTRLTVV.

The chain is built from TRBV29-1 and TRBJ1-1; D is ambiguous. Trimming shortened V by 5 bases and J by 6 bases, and 10 bases separated the two germline ends. The CDR3 covers 11 residues. CDR1 and CDR2 from the germline V gene are SQVTM and ANQGSEA. The CDR3 reads CSVCRAAEAFF. The CDR3 nucleotides are TGCAGCGTTTGCCGGGCCGCTGAAGCTTTCTTT.

The CDR3 DNA sequence: TGTGCCAGCAGCTTTGATGTAGGTGCAACTAATGAAAAACTGTTTTTT. Its protein is CASSFDVGATNEKLFF. V gene TRBV11-2 combines with J gene TRBJ1-4; D remains unclear. V lost 3 bases and J 0 bases, leaving 11 bases between the germline ends. CDR3 length equals 16 residues. In germline, CDR1 is SGHAT, CDR2 FQNNGV.

This rearrangement joins TRBV5-1 to TRBJ2-3, with a tentative D call TRBD2 (6 bases). The germline V and J ends were trimmed by 0 bases and 4 bases, with 12 bases remaining between them. The germline V gene has CDR1 SGHRS and CDR2 YFSETQ. The CDR3 sequence is 15 residues long. The CDR3 coding sequence is TGCGCCAGCAGCTTGGCGTGGAGGGGTGCAGATACGCAGTATTTT. This translates into CASSLAWRGADTQYF. Full variable domain (outside the CDR3, taken from reference TRBV5-1 and TRBJ2-3): KAGVTQTPRYLIKTRGQQVTLSCSPISGHRSVSWYQQTPGQGLQFLFEYFSETQRNKGNFPGRFSGRQFSNSRSEMNVSTLELGDSALYLCASSLAWRGADTQYFGPGTRLTVL.

The chain has TRBV3-1 (or the pseudogene TRBV3-2) and TRBJ1-1; 7 bases map to TRBD1. Germline CDR1 LGHDT, CDR2 YNNKEL (reference sequence). The CDR3 has 17 amino acids. With V trimmed by 4 bases and J by 1 base, 12 bases remained unmatched. The CDR3 reads CASSLLRTQGWNTEAFF. The CDR3 DNA reads as TGTGCCAGCAGCCTTCTTAGAACACAGGGGTGGAACACTGAAGCTTTCTTT.

This rearrangement joins TRBV4-3 to TRBJ1-1, with TRBD1 as a possible D gene (6 bases). This CDR3 comprises 15 residues. The V gene's germline CDR1 is LGHNA and CDR2 YSLEER. V was shortened by 0 bases and J by 5 bases, with 13 bases between the two germline ends. The CDR3 DNA is TGCGCCAGCAGCCAAGATACGGCGGGGGCTACTGAAGCTTTCTTT. Its translation is CASSQDTAGATEAFF.

V gene TRBV7-9 combines with J gene TRBJ1-1, with 11 bases identical to TRBD1. Germline assignment: CDR1 SEHNR and CDR2 FQNEAQ (reference sequence). Trimming removed 5 bases from V and 5 bases from J; junction bases left unmatched: 7. This CDR3 has 15 residues. The CDR3 region has the DNA TGTGCCAGCAGCCCACGGGGACAGGGGGAGACTGAAGCTTTCTTT. It codes for CASSPRGQGETEAFF. Variable domain in full (rest from reference TRBV7-9 and TRBJ1-1): DTGVSQNPRHKITKRGQNVTFRCDPISEHNRLYWYRQTLGQGPEFLTYFQNEAQLEKSRLLSDRFSAERPKGSFSTLEIQRTEQGDSAMYLCASSPRGQGETEAFFGQGTRLTVV.

J is TRBJ2-7 and V is TRBV2; D is possibly TRBD1 or TRBD2 (5 bases each). Germline loops: CDR1 SNHLY, CDR2 FYNNEI. This CDR3 contains 20 residues. V was trimmed by 4 bases and J by 2 bases, leaving 30 bases between them. The CDR3 sequence is CASSAFVFIPVQGPPYEQYF. CDR3 coding DNA: TGTGCCAGCAGTGCGTTTGTATTTATTCCGGTTCAGGGACCCCCCTACGAGCAGTACTTC.

This clone showed up just a few times. The rearrangement links TRBV6-2 or TRBV6-3 to TRBJ1-2; 8 bases are a match to TRBD1. The germline gives CDR1 MNHEY, CDR2 SVGEGT. The ends lost 5 bases at V and 6 bases at J; junction bases unmatched: 5. CDR3 length: 13 residues. The CDR3 sequence is CASSQRTGNGYTF. The CDR3 DNA follows: TGTGCCAGCAGTCAGAGGACAGGGAATGGCTACACCTTC.